This T cell receptor (beta chain) was observed in a study of T cell responses to AZD1222 COVID-19 vaccine. Worth noting for this clone: Antigen specificity is unknown.

The assay was immunoSEQ multiplex PCR, and TCRdb's table has in-frame clones only and misses some. This table has roughly 120,000 clones, around 88% appearing once. Per the germline V gene, CDR1 is MRHNA and CDR2 is SNTAGT. This CDR3 has 15 amino acids. Losses at the gene ends were 2 bases for V and 5 bases for J; bases not matched to a gene: 7. The study's findings and limits: Regions 160-218 and 743-854 held dominance among vaccine-associated CD4 TCRs, which spanned spike. Samples come after the peak T cell response, not at day 14. Donors were chiefly white British, with a greater number of females, and clonal diversity was perhaps underestimated.

The sequencing used peripheral blood, collected 28 days after the second AZD1222 dose. The chain employs TRBV6-4 and TRBJ1-2; 8 nucleotides agree with TRBD1. The TCR was taken from an adult who received the AZD1222 COVID-19 vaccine. The CDR3 spells CASSDPPDREYGYTF. DNA for the CDR3: TGTGCCAGCAGTGACCCCCCGGACAGGGAGTATGGCTACACCTTC.